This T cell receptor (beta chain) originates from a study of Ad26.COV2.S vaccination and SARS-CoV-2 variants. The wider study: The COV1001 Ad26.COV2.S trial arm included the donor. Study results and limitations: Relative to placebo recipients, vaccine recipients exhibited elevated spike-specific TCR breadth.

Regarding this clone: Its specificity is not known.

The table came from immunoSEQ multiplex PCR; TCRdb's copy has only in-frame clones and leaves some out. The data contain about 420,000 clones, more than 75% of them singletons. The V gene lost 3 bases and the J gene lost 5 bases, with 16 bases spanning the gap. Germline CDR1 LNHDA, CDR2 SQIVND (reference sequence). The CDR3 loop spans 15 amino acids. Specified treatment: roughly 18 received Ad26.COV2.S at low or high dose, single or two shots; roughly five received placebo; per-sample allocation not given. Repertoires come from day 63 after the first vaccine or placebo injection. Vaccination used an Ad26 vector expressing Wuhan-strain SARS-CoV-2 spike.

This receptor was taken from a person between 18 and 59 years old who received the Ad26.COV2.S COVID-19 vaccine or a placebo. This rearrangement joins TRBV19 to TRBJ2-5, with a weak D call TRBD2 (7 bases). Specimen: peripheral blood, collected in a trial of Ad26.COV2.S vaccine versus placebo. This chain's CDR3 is CASSIPGGPWETQYF. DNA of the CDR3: TGTGCCAGTAGTATCCCCGGGGGGCCCTGGGAGACCCAGTACTTC.